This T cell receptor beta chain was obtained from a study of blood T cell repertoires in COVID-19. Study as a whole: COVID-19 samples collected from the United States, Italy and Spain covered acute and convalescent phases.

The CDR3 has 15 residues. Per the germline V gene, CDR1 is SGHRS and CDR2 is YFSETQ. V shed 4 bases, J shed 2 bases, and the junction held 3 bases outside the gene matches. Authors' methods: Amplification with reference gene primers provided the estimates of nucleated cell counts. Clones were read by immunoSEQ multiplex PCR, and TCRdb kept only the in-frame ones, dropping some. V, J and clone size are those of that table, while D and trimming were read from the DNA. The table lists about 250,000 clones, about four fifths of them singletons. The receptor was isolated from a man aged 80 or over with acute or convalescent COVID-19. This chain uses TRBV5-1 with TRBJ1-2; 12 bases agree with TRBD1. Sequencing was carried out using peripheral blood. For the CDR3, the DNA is TGCGCCAGCAGCGCCGGGACAGGGGGCAACTATGGCTACACCTTC. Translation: CASSAGTGGNYGYTF.